The 14 T cell receptor beta chains below all came from one sample that was sequenced in a study of T cell changes during pregnancy in multiple sclerosis. The repertoire was sequenced with immunoSEQ multiplex PCR; TCRdb's copy has only in-frame clones and lacks some. The sample has approximately 100,000 clones, about nine tenths seen once. Here the sequenced sample was peripheral blood, taken after pregnancy. The receptors were gathered from a female donor with multiple sclerosis, enrolled in a pregnancy study.

This chain joins TRBV6-6 and TRBJ2-7, with D possibly TRBD2 on 5 matching bases. This CDR3 is built from 13 residues. V shed 5 bases and J shed 3 bases, with 11 bases lying between them. Germline V CDR1 and CDR2: MNHNY, SVGAGI (reference sequence). The CDR3 nucleotides read TGTGCCAGCAGTCCCCGAGCGGTCTACGAGCAGTACTTC. Protein: CASSPRAVYEQYF.

This chain connects TRBV30 to TRBJ1-1; D may be TRBD1 (6 bases). Trimming removed 5 bases from V and 0 bases from J, with 13 bases in between. CDR3 length equals 14 residues. Germline CDR1 is GTSNPN and CDR2 is SVGIG (reference sequence). Written as DNA, the CDR3 is TGTGCCTGGGAGGGGGGGCTAATGAACACTGAAGCTTTCTTT. This codes for CAWEGGLMNTEAFF.

The gene calls are TRBV2 and TRBJ2-7; 7 nucleotides match TRBD2. V lost 6 bases to trimming and J lost 6 bases; unmatched junction nucleotides: 11. From germline, CDR1 is SNHLY and CDR2 FYNNEI. CDR3 length: 14 residues. The CDR3 bases are TGTGCCAGCAGCAGACTAGCTACACTAGTCGAGCAGTACTTC. It encodes CASSRLATLVEQYF. The full variable domain, completed using reference TRBV2 and TRBJ2-7, is EPEVTQTPSHQVTQMGQEVILRCVPISNHLYFYWYRQILGQKVEFLVSFYNNEISEKSEIFDDQFSVERPDGSNFTLKIRSTKLEDSAMYFCASSRLATLVEQYFGPGTRLTVT.

CDR3 sequence: CASRQGQGSSGNTIYF. CDR3 sequence (DNA): TGTGCCAGCAGACAAGGACAGGGTAGCTCTGGAAACACCATATATTTT. The V and J genes are TRBV7-9 and TRBJ1-3, with 8 positions matching TRBD1. CDR3 size: 16 residues. The germline V gene encodes CDR1 SEHNR and CDR2 FQNEAQ (reference sequence). With V trimmed by 6 bases and J by 0 bases, 7 bases remained unmatched.

Turning to this clone: The identical CDR3 is also encoded by other nucleotide sequences in the sample. The chain carries TRBV9 and TRBJ2-2; D is undetermined. The CDR3 extends over 14 amino acids. V was pared by 0 bases and J by 1 base, with 4 bases between. From germline, CDR1 is SGDLS and CDR2 YYNGEE. The CDR3 DNA reads as TGTGCCAGCAGCGTAGTCCAGAACACCGGGGAGCTGTTTTTT. Residues: CASSVVQNTGELFF.

V usage is TRBV7-9 and J usage is TRBJ2-2; possibly TRBD2 for D (5 bases). V lost 5 bases to trimming and J lost 7 bases, with 11 bases between them. Per the germline V gene, CDR1 is SEHNR and CDR2 is FQNEAQ (reference sequence). The CDR3 spans 13 residues. The CDR3 coding sequence is TGTGCCAGCAGCCTACTAGTGGGCGGGGAGCTGTTTTTT. Amino acids: CASSLLVGGELFF.

V usage is TRBV29-1 and J usage is TRBJ1-1, with 11 nucleotides matching TRBD1. The J segment lost 6 bases and the V segment lost 6 bases, leaving 6 bases of the junction unmatched. The CDR3 covers 13 residues. Germline V gene data show CDR1 as SQVTM and CDR2 as ANQGSEA. The CDR3 is CSVDRGRGAEAFF. The CDR3 DNA sequence: TGCAGCGTGGACAGGGGGCGCGGGGCTGAAGCTTTCTTT.

V gene TRBV19 combines with J gene TRBJ2-3, with 8 bases matching TRBD2. The V gene's germline CDR1 is LNHDA and CDR2 SQIVND (reference sequence). The ends lost 6 bases at V and 0 bases at J; junction bases unmatched: 2. This CDR3 comprises 14 residues. The CDR3 spells CASRSGGSTDTQYF. The CDR3 DNA reads as TGTGCCAGTAGAAGCGGGGGCAGCACAGATACGCAGTATTTT.

This chain joins TRBV9 and TRBJ2-3, with 7 bases fitting TRBD2. This CDR3 comprises 15 residues. After removal of 4 bases from V and 3 bases from J, the junction contained 8 bases not matched to a gene. Germline V gives CDR1 SGDLS, CDR2 YYNGEE. In nucleotides, the CDR3 is TGTGCCAGCAGCCTTGGACTAGGGGTTACAGATACGCAGTATTTT. Translating gives CASSLGLGVTDTQYF.

The genes are TRBV9 and TRBJ2-2, with 9 bases aligning to TRBD2. The CDR3 sequence is 18 residues long. V gave up 0 bases and J gave up 0 bases; unmatched junction bases: 6. Germline CDR1 and CDR2: SGDLS and YYNGEE. The CDR3 sequence: CASSVAVAGGPNTGELFF. In DNA, the CDR3 is TGTGCCAGCAGCGTAGCTGTGGCGGGGGGGCCGAACACCGGGGAGCTGTTTTTT.

The sample holds one count of this clone. J is TRBJ2-1 and V is TRBV5-1; 9 nucleotides match TRBD1. Trimming took 4 bases from V and 7 from J; bases not matched to a gene: 9. There are 15 residues in the CDR3. Germline lookup yields CDR1 SGHRS and CDR2 YFSETQ. CDR3 amino acids: CASSLGQGRVNEQFF. Written as DNA, the CDR3 is TGCGCCAGCAGCCTGGGACAGGGAAGAGTGAATGAGCAGTTCTTC.

The rearrangement links TRBV4-1 to TRBJ1-2; D gene uncertain. The CDR3 runs to 13 residues. Germline CDR1 and CDR2: MGHRA and YSYEKL. V lost 0 bases and J lost 7, with 9 bases in between. The CDR3 sequence is CASSQDYSLGYTF. The CDR3 nucleotides are TGCGCCAGCAGCCAAGATTACAGCCTTGGCTACACCTTC.

The chain employs TRBV2 and TRBJ2-1; D gene unclear. V was trimmed by 5 bases and J by 0 bases, leaving 11 bases between them. This CDR3 contains 15 residues. Per the germline V gene, CDR1 is SNHLY and CDR2 is FYNNEI. DNA for the CDR3: TGTGCCAGCAGTCCTTCTTGGAGCTCCTACAATGAGCAGTTCTTC. It translates to CASSPSWSSYNEQFF.

This clone has a single count. V gene TRBV5-4 combines with J gene TRBJ2-7; 8 positions agree with TRBD1. Per the germline V gene, CDR1 is SGHNT and CDR2 is YYREEE (reference sequence). The J segment lost 3 bases and the V segment lost 0 bases, leaving 8 bases of the junction unmatched. The CDR3 extends over 16 amino acids. The DNA of the CDR3 is TGTGCCAGCAGCTTGGAAGGGCGACAGGGGATCTACGAGCAGTACTTC. This translates into CASSLEGRQGIYEQYF.